This T cell receptor beta chain comes out of a study of blood T cell repertoires in COVID-19. Here immunoSEQ multiplex PCR was the method, and the copy in TCRdb shows in-frame clones only, minus some. The sample carries 250,000 to 300,000 clones, about 86% recorded once. Only a few counts were recorded for this clone. Trimming cost V 5 bases and J 2 bases, with 15 bases left between them. This CDR3 is built from 15 residues. From germline, CDR1 is SGHTA and CDR2 FQGNSA. The TCR originated in a woman in her sixties or seventies with active or convalescent COVID-19. The sample was peripheral blood. The genes are TRBV7-2 and TRBJ2-5; no firm D call. CDR3 residues: CASSADLGKQETQYF. CDR3 bases: TGTGCCAGCAGCGCCGACCTAGGAAAACAAGAGACCCAGTACTTC. Full variable domain (rest looked up from reference TRBV7-2 and TRBJ2-5): GAGVSQSPSNKVTEKGKDVELRCDPISGHTALYWYRQSLGQGLEFLIYFQGNSAPDKSGLPSDRFSAERTGGSVSTLTIQRTQQEDSAVYLCASSADLGKQETQYFGPGTRLLVL.